Described below is a single TCR beta chain sequence and its context. Antigen unknown. This entry comes from a study of cytomegalovirus exposure and HLA in healthy donors. Study-level findings and limits: Later analysis identified several of the most significant clusters that appeared linked to common viral pathogens. Presence/absence analyses took donor sequencing depth as roughly uniform.

Nominally healthy donors were sampled, though unrecorded immune exposures were likely. PCR primers comprised 60 Vbeta and 13 Jbeta primers. Measured with immunoSEQ multiplex PCR; TCRdb has only the in-frame clones, and not every one. The sample carries about 130,000 clones, 65% to 75% recorded once. Sequenced material: PBMCs. This receptor was obtained from a man in his forties in good health and CMV-seropositive.

CDR3 sequence reads: CASSEAGAGTGGIYGYTF. The CDR3 coding sequence is TGTGCCAGCAGTGAAGCCGGTGCAGGAACAGGGGGGATCTATGGCTACACCTTC. V gene TRBV2 combines with J gene TRBJ1-2; 8 bases fit TRBD1. V lost 0 bases and J lost 4; bases outside the gene matches: 13. The CDR3 runs to 18 residues. Germline CDR1 is SNHLY and CDR2 is FYNNEI. Supplemented by reference TRBV2 and TRBJ1-2, the full variable domain reads EPEVTQTPSHQVTQMGQEVILRCVPISNHLYFYWYRQILGQKVEFLVSFYNNEISEKSEIFDDQFSVERPDGSNFTLKIRSTKLEDSAMYFCASSEAGAGTGGIYGYTFGSGTRLTVV.